This T cell receptor (beta chain) was retrieved from a study of cytomegalovirus exposure and HLA in healthy donors (dated by TCRdb to 2016 to 2017). Study-level background: In an earlier analysis of about 560 of the donors, about 260 Gb of sequence data and roughly 100 million unique TCR beta sequences from 150 million to 200 million T cells were reported. In a later analysis, previously published TCR beta repertoires from hundreds of donors were re-analyzed and high-resolution HLA genotyping was added so that TCR occurrence patterns could be studied. All discovery cohort repertoires had been generated using a single sequencing platform. To predict cytomegalovirus infection status, the study combined high-throughput TCR immunosequencing, statistical association of individual TCRs with disease status, and machine learning. Alongside the repertoire data, information on donor age, sex, ethnicity and CMV serostatus was compiled. Among 300 to 500 genotyped donors of the cohort, an average of around 240,000 unique TCR beta nucleotide sequences was sequenced per donor, of which 15% to 20% were non-productive. The study was designed to test whether signatures of past pathogen exposure could be identified by cataloging public T cell receptors. Among the roughly 400 genotyped donors, 81% belonged to the genetic ancestry cluster associated with self-reported Caucasian donors. The number of typed donors differed by locus: about 620-640 for A, B, C, DRB1 and DQB1; 522 for DQA1; some 610 for DPA1; and around 490 for DPB1. Roughly 300 gigabases of sequencing data and approximately 93 million unique TCR sequences were included in an early release covering roughly 600 HLA-typed donors. About five DR-DQ haplotypes were handled as single units for association and clustering because linkage in the cohort was strong. Along with the approximately 670-subject first cohort, a separate validation cohort of over 90 different subjects was used. To decide whether each TCR beta V gene segment behaved as functional or pseudogenic, an earlier analysis of some 540 of the donors relied on high-throughput TCR beta sequencing. A later genetic analysis used genome-wide SNP genotypes for about three fifths of the 666 donors, treating that subset as a discovery cohort. The later analysis used no new phenotypic data to find candidate immune exposures, relying instead on TCR beta sequences and their occurrence across donors. Using immunosequencing, the study profiled T cell repertoires from 550 to 750 subjects and related those repertoires to cytomegalovirus serostatus. Both class I and class II loci were covered by HLA typing, at four-digit resolution. Study-wide findings and limitations: Assigning TCR associations to individual alleles was difficult when HLA alleles, especially DR and DQ, strongly co-occurred. In a later analysis, TCR association rates were found to vary across HLA loci, with the most associated TCRs seen for DRB1 alleles and the fewest for HLA-C alleles. The authors suggested that the approach could potentially be extended to other disease states and immunological phenotypes. In this cohort, only TCR beta chains were sequenced, and detectable features were limited by the absence of alpha or paired-chain data. According to a later analysis, most CMV-associated TCR beta chains appeared to be HLA-restricted, and the HLA associations seemed to be driven largely by CMV exposure. The study gave a list of 150 to 200 TCR beta chains associated with cytomegalovirus. A cluster of highly shared sequence variants was judged likely to be a technical artifact of the sequencing pipeline. The 87-base-pair reads could not distinguish some IMGT-functional V segments, including TRBV6-2 and TRBV6-3, so those segments were excluded. In a later analysis, HLA-associated TCR beta chains were found to be more clonally expanded and to have lower generation probabilities than equally common non-associated chains. Presence/absence analyses assumed roughly uniform sequencing depth across donors, an assumption that may not hold. According to a later genetic analysis, donors in an Asian-associated ancestry cluster had fewer N-insertions in productive TCRs than the roughly 660-donor mean. Several of the top co-occurrence clusters appeared to be linked to parvovirus B19, influenza, CMV and Epstein-Barr virus, according to a later analysis. Correlated functional status among segregating V segments might reflect linkage disequilibrium, but an unknown experimental factor could not be ruled out. For the cohort, immune exposure information was limited to CMV serostatus. A later analysis associated 15,000 to 20,000 TCR beta sequences with specific HLA alleles at a false discovery rate of 0.05. The classifier was reported to diagnose cytomegalovirus status with high specificity and sensitivity in both the original and validation cohorts. A few of the identified cytomegalovirus-associated TCR beta chains were confirmed in vitro to be specific for cytomegalovirus antigens. HLA typing was unavailable for some donors at each locus, so association tests used only the typed subset. While some public TCRs were present in many individuals, most TCR sequences turned up only very rarely across donors. Because counts were too low, 15 to 20 rarely observed V segments, including chromosome 9 orphons, were excluded from the earlier analysis of around 590 of the donors. An earlier analysis of 587 of the donors showed that most TCR beta V segments appeared in productive rearrangements either about 87% or about 30% of the time, which broadly matched IMGT annotations. A further reported finding was that TCR beta sequences accurately predicted the HLA-A and HLA-B alleles for most subjects in the first cohort. V-gene and J-gene trimming of TCR beta chains was associated with a missense DCLRE1C variant in a later genetic analysis, and the association was replicated in an independent cohort.

This clone occurred a few times. Its antigen remains undetermined. No quality values exist for individual bases; no much larger clone is one base distant. The cohort comprised several hundred healthy bone marrow donors. Cohort members were all nominally healthy when sampled, although unrecorded immune exposures were likely present. The donor tested CMV seronegative and was one of the 352 seronegative cohort members. A peripheral blood sample was collected from each donor, and TCR beta sequencing was performed on peripheral blood mononuclear cells. Genomic DNA extraction from the blood cell samples was performed with the Qiagen DNeasy Blood Extraction Kit. CDR3 length: 13 amino acids, cysteine to phenylalanine. The read is trimmed to its CDR3 DNA, 39 bases read in frame from base 1. The germline V end is reduced by 10 bases and the J end by 5 bases; junction bases left unmatched: 4. From a lookup of the germline V gene, CDR1 and CDR2 are SNHLY and FYNNEI.

The library came from the immunoSEQ multiplex PCR assay. For the multiplex PCR, a mixture combining 60 forward primers for TCR Vbeta segments and 13 reverse primers for TCR Jbeta segments was used. Amplification of the CDR3 region of rearranged TCR beta genes was performed with a multiplex PCR assay on genomic DNA. On the Illumina HiSeq System, the amplified TCR beta libraries were sequenced as 87-base-pair reads. As for how the authors treated the data: A later analysis counted 65 million to 90 million unique TCR beta chains across the 550 to 800 repertoires, and some 11 million of these chains were shared by at least two donors. A nearest-neighbor algorithm error-corrected the raw reads and collapsed the reads into unique sequences, merging closely related sequences to remove PCR and sequencing errors. V, D and J gene segments were assigned by aligning CDR3 sequences to IMGT reference sequences. For a sequence to be retained, a match of at least six nucleotides was required to both a V gene segment and a J gene segment. Rearrangements were called productive when the CDR3 lacked stop codons and stayed in frame with V and J; all others were non-productive. Following IMGT convention, CDR3 was defined as the stretch from the second conserved V-encoded cysteine to the conserved J-encoded phenylalanine. In an earlier analysis of roughly 580 of the donors, sequences lacking an unambiguous match to a single V gene segment were excluded. An earlier analysis of 500 to 600 of the donors classified V segments as functional when productive rearrangements were above 56.7% and as segregating when the standard deviation between donors was above 5%. To diagnose cytomegalovirus status from the catalog of TCR beta chain sequences, a statistical classification framework was built. A later analysis assigned V and J genes by comparing TCR nucleotide sequences with IMGT/GENE-DB human TR gene sequences. A later analysis assigned CDR3 sequences and most-parsimonious VDJ recombination scenarios with the TCRdist pipeline. In a later analysis, each TCR beta chain was defined by its CDR3 amino acid sequence together with its V-gene family, and reads lacking a unique V-gene family were excluded. In a later analysis, 500 to 650 highly shared, low-generation-probability nucleotide sequences were removed to address suspected cross-contamination and a sequencing artifact. In a later analysis, a clonal expansion index for each public chain was calculated from normalized within-repertoire ranks of inferred template counts. A later analysis computed generation probabilities with a VDJ recombination model fitted to out-of-frame rearrangements, and checked the results against IGoR. In a later analysis, hypergeometric tests were used to score TCR-TCR, TCR-HLA and TCR-CMV co-occurrence, with a repertoire-size bias correction applied to TCR pairs. A later analysis estimated false discovery rates by permuting HLA or CMV assignments 20 times. A later analysis grouped co-occurring TCRs with DBSCAN, adding TCRdist sequence similarity when clustering within HLA-allele-positive subsets. Repertoires with fewer than 30,000 or more than 120,000 public chains were left out of co-occurrence clustering, as were roughly five repertoires with anomalous nucleotide sharing. Here the immuneACCESS table is served through TCRdb, limited to in-frame sequences with V and J called. Missing clones are a known gap in these copies; in checked studies unresolved V genes cover under half, and the rest lacks a known reason. That table is the source of V, J and clone size, and D and trimming were worked out from the DNA. The sample records 150,000 to 200,000 clones, over 60% of which are singletons. Around 3.1% of the sample belongs to the ten largest clones.

The sample taken for sequencing was PBMCs. This sequence originates from a woman in her thirties or forties in good health and CMV-seronegative. The chain is made from TRBV2 and TRBJ1-6; 8 bases in the junction line up with TRBD1. This receptor carries the CDR3 CATRDRNNSPLHF. DNA sequence: TGTGCCACTCGGGACAGGAATAATTCACCCCTCCACTTT.